Presented here are 3 T cell receptor beta chains from one specimen sequenced in a study of shared clonotypes between healthy human individuals. Profiled with immunoSEQ multiplex PCR; TCRdb holds only in-frame clones, not every one. The repertoire has some 1,600,000 clones, 95% to 99% of them found once; the top ten carry about 0.45%. Sequenced material: naive CD4+ T cells sorted from blood. As for subset: CD45RA+ positively selected. The receptors come from a man aged 25-45 years in good health.

The chain links TRBV10-3 to TRBJ2-3; TRBD2 agrees at 11 bases. The CDR3 sequence is 15 residues long. Germline V lookup: CDR1 ENHRY, CDR2 SYGVKD. V shed 3 bases, J shed 6 bases, and the junction held 5 bases outside the gene matches. Here the CDR3 DNA reads TGTGCCATCAGTGAACTAGCGGGAGCGTTCGATACGCAGTATTTT. Residues: CAISELAGAFDTQYF.

A word on this clone: Within the sample, other DNA sequences also encode this same CDR3. The genes are TRBV18 and TRBJ1-3; D gene uncertain. Trimming shortened V by 0 bases and J by 1 base, and 7 bases separated the two germline ends. This CDR3 has 15 residues. In germline, CDR1 is KGHSH, CDR2 LQKENI. The CDR3 loop is CASSPPSTSGNTIYF. The CDR3 DNA reads as TGTGCCAGCTCACCACCGTCAACTTCTGGAAACACCATATATTTT.

As DNA, the CDR3 is TGCGCCAGCTCTTACCCAGGGGGCGACGAGCAGTACTTC. Protein product: CASSYPGGDEQYF. This rearrangement joins TRBV5-1 to TRBJ2-7; TRBD1 matches 8 bases. Per germline, CDR1 SGHRS and CDR2 YFSETQ. The trim removed 7 bases at V and 5 bases at J, leaving 8 bases unmatched. CDR3 length: 13 residues.